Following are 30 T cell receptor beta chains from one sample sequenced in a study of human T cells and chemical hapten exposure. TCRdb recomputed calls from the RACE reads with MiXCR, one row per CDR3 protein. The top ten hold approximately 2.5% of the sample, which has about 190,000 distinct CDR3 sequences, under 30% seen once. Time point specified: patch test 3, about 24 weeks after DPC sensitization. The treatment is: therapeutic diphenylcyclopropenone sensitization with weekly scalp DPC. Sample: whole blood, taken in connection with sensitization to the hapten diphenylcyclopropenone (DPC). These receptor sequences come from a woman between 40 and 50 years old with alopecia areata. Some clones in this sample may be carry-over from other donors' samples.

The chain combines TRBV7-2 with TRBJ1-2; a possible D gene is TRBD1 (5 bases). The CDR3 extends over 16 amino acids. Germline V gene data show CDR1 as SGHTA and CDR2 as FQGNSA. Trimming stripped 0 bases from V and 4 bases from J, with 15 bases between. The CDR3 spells CASSLAGGSTTYGYTF. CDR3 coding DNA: TGTGCCAGCAGCTTAGCGGGGGGATCGACTACCTATGGCTACACCTTC.

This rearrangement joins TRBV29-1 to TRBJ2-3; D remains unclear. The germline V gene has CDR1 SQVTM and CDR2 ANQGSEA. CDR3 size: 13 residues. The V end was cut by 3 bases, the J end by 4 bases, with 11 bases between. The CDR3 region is CSVDGVNSDTQYF. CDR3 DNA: TGCAGCGTTGATGGGGTCAATTCAGATACGCAGTATTTT.

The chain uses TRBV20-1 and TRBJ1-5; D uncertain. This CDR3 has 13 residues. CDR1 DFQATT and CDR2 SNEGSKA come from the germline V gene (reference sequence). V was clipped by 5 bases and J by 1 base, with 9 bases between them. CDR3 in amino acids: CSAGLGSNQPQHF. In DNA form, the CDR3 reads TGCAGTGCTGGCCTTGGGAGCAATCAGCCCCAGCATTTT.

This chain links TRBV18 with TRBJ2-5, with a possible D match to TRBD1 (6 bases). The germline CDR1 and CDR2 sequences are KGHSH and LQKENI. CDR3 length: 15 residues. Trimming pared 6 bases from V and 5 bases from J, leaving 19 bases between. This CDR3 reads CASSHSPQGSETQYF. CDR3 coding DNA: TGTGCCAGCTCCCACTCTCCACAGGGCTCGGAGACCCAGTACTTC.

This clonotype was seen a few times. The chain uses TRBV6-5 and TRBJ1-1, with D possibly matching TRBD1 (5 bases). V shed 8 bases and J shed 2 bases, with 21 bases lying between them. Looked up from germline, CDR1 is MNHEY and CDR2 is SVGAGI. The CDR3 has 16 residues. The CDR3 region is CASPWGGGYNNTEAFF. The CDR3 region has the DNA TGTGCCAGCCCTTGGGGTGGGGGTTACAACAACACTGAAGCTTTCTTT.

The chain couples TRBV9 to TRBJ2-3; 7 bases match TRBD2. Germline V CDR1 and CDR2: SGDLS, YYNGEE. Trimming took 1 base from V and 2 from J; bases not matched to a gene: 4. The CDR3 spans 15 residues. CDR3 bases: TGTGCCAGCAGCGTACATAGCGGGCACACAGATACGCAGTATTTT. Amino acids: CASSVHSGHTDTQYF. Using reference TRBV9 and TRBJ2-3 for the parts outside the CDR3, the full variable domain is DSGVTQTPKHLITATGQRVTLRCSPRSGDLSVYWYQQSLDQGLQFLIQYYNGEERAKGNILERFSAQQFPDLHSELNLSSLELGDSALYFCASSVHSGHTDTQYFGPGTRLTVL.

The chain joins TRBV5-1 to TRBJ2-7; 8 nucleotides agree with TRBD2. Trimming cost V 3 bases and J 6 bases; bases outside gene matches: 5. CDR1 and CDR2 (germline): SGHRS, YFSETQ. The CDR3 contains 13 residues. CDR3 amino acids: CASSSWTSSEQYF. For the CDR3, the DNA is TGCGCCAGCAGCTCCTGGACTAGCTCCGAGCAGTACTTC.

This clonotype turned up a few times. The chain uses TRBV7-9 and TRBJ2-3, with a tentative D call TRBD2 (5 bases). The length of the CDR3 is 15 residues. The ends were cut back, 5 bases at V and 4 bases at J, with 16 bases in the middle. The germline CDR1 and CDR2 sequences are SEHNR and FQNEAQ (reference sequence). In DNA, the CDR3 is TGTGCCAGCAGCCCTTGGGAAAGCGGCGCAGATACGCAGTATTTT. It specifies CASSPWESGADTQYF. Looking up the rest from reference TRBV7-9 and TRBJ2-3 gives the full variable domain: DTGVSQNPRHKITKRGQNVTFRCDPISEHNRLYWYRQTLGQGPEFLTYFQNEAQLEKSRLLSDRFSAERPKGSFSTLEIQRTEQGDSAMYLCASSPWESGADTQYFGPGTRLTVL.

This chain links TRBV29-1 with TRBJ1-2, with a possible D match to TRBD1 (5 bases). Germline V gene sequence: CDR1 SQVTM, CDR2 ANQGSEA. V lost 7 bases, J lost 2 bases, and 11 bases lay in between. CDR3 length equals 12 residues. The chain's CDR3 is CSALGVNYGYTF. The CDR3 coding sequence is TGCAGCGCTCTAGGGGTCAACTATGGCTACACCTTC.

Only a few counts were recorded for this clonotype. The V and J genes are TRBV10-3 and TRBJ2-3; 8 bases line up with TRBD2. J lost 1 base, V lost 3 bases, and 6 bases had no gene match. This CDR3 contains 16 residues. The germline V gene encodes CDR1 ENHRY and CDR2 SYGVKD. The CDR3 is CAISERTSRGTDTQYF. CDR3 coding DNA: TGTGCCATCAGTGAAAGGACTAGCAGAGGCACAGATACGCAGTATTTT.

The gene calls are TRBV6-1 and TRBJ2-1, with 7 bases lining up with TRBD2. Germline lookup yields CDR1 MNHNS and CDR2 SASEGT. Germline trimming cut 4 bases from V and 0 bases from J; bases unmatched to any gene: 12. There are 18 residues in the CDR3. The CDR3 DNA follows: TGTGCCAGCAGTGGGGATAATCTAGCGGCTTCCTCCTACAATGAGCAGTTCTTC. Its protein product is CASSGDNLAASSYNEQFF.

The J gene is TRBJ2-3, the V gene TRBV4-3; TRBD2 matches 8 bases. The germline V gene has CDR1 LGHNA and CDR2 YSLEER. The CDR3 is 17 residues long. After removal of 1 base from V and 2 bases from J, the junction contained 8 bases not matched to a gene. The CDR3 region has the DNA TGCGCCAGCAGCCAAGCGGGTAGCGGGATCTCCACAGATACGCAGTATTTT. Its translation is CASSQAGSGISTDTQYF.

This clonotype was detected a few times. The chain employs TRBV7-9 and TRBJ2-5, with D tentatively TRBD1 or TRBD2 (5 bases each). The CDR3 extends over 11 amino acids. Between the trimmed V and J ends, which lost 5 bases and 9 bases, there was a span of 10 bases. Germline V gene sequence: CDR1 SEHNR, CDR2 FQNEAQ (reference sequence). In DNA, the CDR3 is TGTGCCAGCAGCCCCCCGGGGCCCCAGTACTTC. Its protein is CASSPPGPQYF.

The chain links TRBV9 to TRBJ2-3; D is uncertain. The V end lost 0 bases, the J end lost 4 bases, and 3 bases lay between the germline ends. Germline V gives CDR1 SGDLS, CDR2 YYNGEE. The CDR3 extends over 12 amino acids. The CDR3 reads CASSVASDTQYF. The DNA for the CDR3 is TGTGCCAGCAGCGTAGCCTCAGATACGCAGTATTTT. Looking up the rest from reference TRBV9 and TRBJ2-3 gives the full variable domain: DSGVTQTPKHLITATGQRVTLRCSPRSGDLSVYWYQQSLDQGLQFLIQYYNGEERAKGNILERFSAQQFPDLHSELNLSSLELGDSALYFCASSVASDTQYFGPGTRLTVL.

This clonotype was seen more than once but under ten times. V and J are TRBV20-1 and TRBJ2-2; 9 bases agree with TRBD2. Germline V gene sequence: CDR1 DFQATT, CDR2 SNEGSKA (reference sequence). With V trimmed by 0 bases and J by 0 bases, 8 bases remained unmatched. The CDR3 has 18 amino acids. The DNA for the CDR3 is TGCAGTGCTAGAGATCGAAGTAGCGGGAGTACGAACACCGGGGAGCTGTTTTTT. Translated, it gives CSARDRSSGSTNTGELFF.

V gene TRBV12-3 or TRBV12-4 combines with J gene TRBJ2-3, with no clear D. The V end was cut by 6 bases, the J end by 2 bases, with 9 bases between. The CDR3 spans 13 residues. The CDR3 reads CASSRGPTDTQYF. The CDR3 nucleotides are TGTGCCAGCAGCCGCGGACCCACAGATACGCAGTATTTT.

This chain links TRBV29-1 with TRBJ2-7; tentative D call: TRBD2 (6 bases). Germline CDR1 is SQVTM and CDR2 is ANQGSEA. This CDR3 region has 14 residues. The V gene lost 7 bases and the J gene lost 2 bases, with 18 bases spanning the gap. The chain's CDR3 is CSARGSPLPYEQYF. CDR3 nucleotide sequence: TGCAGCGCACGGGGGTCACCACTCCCCTACGAGCAGTACTTC.

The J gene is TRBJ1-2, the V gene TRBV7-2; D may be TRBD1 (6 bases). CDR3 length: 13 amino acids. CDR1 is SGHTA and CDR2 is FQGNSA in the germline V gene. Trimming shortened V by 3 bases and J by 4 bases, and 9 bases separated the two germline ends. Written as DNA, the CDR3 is TGTGCCAGCAGCTTTACAGGGTTCTATGGCTACACCTTC. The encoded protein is CASSFTGFYGYTF.

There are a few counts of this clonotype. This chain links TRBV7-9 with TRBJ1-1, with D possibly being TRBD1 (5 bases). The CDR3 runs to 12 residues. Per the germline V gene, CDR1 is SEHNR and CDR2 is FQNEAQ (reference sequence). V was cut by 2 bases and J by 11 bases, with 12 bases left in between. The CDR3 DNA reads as TGTGCCAGCAGCTTAATGGGACTAGGGGCTTTCTTT. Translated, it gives CASSLMGLGAFF. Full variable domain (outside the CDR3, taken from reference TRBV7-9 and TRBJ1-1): DTGVSQNPRHKITKRGQNVTFRCDPISEHNRLYWYRQTLGQGPEFLTYFQNEAQLEKSRLLSDRFSAERPKGSFSTLEIQRTEQGDSAMYLCASSLMGLGAFFGQGTRLTVV.

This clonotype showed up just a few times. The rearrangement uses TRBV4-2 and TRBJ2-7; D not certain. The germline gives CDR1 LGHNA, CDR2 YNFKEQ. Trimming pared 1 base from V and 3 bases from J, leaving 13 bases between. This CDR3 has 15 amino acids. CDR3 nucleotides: TGTGCCAGCAGCCAAGGTATAAGTATGGACTACGAGCAGTACTTC. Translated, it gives CASSQGISMDYEQYF.

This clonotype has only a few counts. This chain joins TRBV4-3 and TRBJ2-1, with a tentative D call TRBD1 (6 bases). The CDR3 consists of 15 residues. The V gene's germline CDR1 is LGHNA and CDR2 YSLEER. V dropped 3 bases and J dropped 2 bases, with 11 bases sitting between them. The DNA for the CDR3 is TGCGCCAGCAGCCAGCAGGGGTGGGCCTACAATGAGCAGTTCTTC. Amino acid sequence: CASSQQGWAYNEQFF.

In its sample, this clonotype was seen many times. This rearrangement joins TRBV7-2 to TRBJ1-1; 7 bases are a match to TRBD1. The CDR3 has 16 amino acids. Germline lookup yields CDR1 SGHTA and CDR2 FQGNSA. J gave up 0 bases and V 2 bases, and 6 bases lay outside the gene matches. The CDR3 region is CASSLLGQFMNTEAFF. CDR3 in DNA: TGTGCCAGCAGCTTACTGGGACAGTTTATGAACACTGAAGCTTTCTTT. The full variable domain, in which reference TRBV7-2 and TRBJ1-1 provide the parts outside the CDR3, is GAGVSQSPSNKVTEKGKDVELRCDPISGHTALYWYRQSLGQGLEFLIYFQGNSAPDKSGLPSDRFSAERTGGSVSTLTIQRTQQEDSAVYLCASSLLGQFMNTEAFFGQGTRLTVV.

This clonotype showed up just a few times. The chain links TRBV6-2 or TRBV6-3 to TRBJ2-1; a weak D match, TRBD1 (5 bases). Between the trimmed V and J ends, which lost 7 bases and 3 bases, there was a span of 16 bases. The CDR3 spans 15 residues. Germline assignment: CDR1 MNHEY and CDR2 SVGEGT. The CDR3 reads CASNARARDYNEQFF. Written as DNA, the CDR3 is TGTGCCAGCAACGCAAGGGCCAGGGACTACAATGAGCAGTTCTTC.

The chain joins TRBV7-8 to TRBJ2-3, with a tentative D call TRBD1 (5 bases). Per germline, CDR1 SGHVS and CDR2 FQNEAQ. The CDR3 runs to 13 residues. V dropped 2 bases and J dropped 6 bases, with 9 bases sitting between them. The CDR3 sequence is CASSLRRVDTQYF. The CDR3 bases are TGTGCCAGCAGCTTACGCAGGGTTGATACGCAGTATTTT. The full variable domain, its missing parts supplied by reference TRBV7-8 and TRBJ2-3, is GAGVSQSPRYKVAKRGQDVALRCDPISGHVSLFWYQQALGQGPEFLTYFQNEAQLDKSGLPSDRFFAERPEGSVSTLKIQRTQQEDSAVYLCASSLRRVDTQYFGPGTRLTVL.

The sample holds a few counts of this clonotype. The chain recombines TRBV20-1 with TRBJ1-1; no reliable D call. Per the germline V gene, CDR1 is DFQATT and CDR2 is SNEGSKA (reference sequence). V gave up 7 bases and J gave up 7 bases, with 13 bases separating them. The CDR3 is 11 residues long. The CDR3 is CSGDITNEAFF. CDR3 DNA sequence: TGCAGTGGGGATATAACGAATGAAGCTTTCTTT.

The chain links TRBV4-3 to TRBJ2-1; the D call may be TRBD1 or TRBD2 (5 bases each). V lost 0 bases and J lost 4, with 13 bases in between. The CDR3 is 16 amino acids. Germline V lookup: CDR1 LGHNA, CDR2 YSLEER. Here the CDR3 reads CASSQDPGATYNEQFF. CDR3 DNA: TGCGCCAGCAGCCAAGACCCCGGGGCTACTTACAATGAGCAGTTCTTC.

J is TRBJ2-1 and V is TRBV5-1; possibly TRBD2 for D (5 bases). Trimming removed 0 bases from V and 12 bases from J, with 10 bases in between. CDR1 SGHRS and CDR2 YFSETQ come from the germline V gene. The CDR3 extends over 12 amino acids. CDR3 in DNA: TGCGCCAGCAGCTTGGACCGGGAAGGGCAGTTCTTC. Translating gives CASSLDREGQFF.

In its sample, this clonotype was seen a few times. CDR3 nucleotide sequence: TGTGCCAGCAGTTACTCGGGGGATACGCAGTATTTT. Amino acid sequence: CASSYSGDTQYF. V and J are TRBV6-6 and TRBJ2-3; no firm D call. The CDR3 covers 12 residues. The V gene's germline CDR1 is MNHNY and CDR2 SVGAGI (reference sequence). V lost 0 bases to trimming and J lost 6 bases, with 4 bases between them.

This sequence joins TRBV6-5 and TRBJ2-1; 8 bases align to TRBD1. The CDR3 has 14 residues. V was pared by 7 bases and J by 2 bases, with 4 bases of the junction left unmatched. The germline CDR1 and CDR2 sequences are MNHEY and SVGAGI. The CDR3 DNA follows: TGTGCCAGCAAACCGGGACAGGCCTACAATGAGCAGTTCTTC. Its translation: CASKPGQAYNEQFF.

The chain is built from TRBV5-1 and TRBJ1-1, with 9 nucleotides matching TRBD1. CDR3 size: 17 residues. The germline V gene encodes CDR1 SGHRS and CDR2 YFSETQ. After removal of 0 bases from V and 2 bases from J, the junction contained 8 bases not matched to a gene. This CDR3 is CASSLARTGVTNTEAFF. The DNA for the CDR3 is TGCGCCAGCAGCTTGGCCCGGACAGGGGTAACCAACACTGAAGCTTTCTTT.